Included here is one TCR beta chain sequence, with context. Its matching antigen is unknown. The sample comes from a study of cytomegalovirus exposure and HLA in healthy donors. General study results and limits: The authors enumerated around 150 TCR beta chains as linked to cytomegalovirus.

From germline, CDR1 is PRHDT and CDR2 FYEKMQ (reference sequence). The CDR3 is 16 amino acids. The V gene lost 2 bases and the J gene lost 1 base, with 9 bases spanning the gap. Generated by immunoSEQ multiplex PCR, the TCRdb table keeps only in-frame clones and is missing some. The sample includes some 60,000 clones, about 94% of them seen just once. The V call is TRBV13, the J call TRBJ1-6, with a weak D call TRBD1 (5 bases). Sequencing used PBMCs. The sequence came from a man between 18 and 35 years old in good health and CMV-seropositive. This CDR3 is CASSLRDSSYNSPLHF. CDR3 DNA: TGTGCCAGCAGCTTACGCGACAGTTCCTATAATTCACCCCTCCACTTT.